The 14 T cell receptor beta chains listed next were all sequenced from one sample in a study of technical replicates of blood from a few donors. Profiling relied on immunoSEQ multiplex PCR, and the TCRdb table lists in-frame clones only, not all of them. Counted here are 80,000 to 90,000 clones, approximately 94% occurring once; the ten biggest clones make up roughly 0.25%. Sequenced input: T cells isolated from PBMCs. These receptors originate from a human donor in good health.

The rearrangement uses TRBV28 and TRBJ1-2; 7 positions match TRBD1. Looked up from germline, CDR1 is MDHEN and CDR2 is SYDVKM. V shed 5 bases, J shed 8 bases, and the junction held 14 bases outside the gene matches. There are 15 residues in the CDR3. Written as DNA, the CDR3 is TGTGCCAGCAGTCCCCCCAGGGGGAAAATACCAGGCTACACCTTC. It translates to CASSPPRGKIPGYTF.

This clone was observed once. The CDR3 loop reads CASKDWRRGRAETQYF. The CDR3 region has the DNA TGTGCCAGCAAGGACTGGAGGCGCGGGAGGGCGGAGACCCAGTACTTC. The rearrangement joins TRBV27 to TRBJ2-5; 9 nucleotides match TRBD2. This CDR3 is 16 amino acids long. V was pared by 7 bases and J by 5 bases, with 14 bases of the junction left unmatched. Germline CDR1 MNHEY, CDR2 SMNVEV (reference sequence).

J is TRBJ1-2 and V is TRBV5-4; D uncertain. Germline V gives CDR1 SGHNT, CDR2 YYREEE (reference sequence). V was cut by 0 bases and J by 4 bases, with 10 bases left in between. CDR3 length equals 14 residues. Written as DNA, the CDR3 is TGTGCCAGCAGCTTGGTCGAACAGACCTATGGCTACACCTTC. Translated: CASSLVEQTYGYTF.

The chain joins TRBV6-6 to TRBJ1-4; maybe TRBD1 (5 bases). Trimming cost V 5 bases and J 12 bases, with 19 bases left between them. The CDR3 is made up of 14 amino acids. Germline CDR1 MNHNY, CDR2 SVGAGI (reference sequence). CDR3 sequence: CASSGHGGTLELFF. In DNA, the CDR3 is TGTGCCAGCAGTGGCCACGGGGGTACGTTAGAACTGTTTTTT.

The CDR3 nucleotides are TGTGCCAGCAGTTACCGACAGGCCTACGAGCAGTACTTC. Translating it yields CASSYRQAYEQYF. The chain combines TRBV6-5 with TRBJ2-7; TRBD1 is a possible D gene (6 bases). The germline V gene encodes CDR1 MNHEY and CDR2 SVGAGI. This CDR3 is 13 amino acids long. V was shortened by 2 bases and J by 2 bases, with 7 bases between the two germline ends.

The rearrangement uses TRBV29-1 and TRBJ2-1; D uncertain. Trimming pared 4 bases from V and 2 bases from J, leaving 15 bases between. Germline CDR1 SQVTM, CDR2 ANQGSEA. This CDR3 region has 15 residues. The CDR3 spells CSVVPPLRTYNEQFF. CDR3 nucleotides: TGCAGCGTTGTCCCCCCGCTGAGGACCTACAATGAGCAGTTCTTC.

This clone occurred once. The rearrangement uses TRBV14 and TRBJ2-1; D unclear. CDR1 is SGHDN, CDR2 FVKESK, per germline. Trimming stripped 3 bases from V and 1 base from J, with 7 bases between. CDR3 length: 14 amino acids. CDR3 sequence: CASSHHGSYNEQFF. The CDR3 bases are TGTGCCAGCAGCCATCACGGTTCCTACAATGAGCAGTTCTTC.

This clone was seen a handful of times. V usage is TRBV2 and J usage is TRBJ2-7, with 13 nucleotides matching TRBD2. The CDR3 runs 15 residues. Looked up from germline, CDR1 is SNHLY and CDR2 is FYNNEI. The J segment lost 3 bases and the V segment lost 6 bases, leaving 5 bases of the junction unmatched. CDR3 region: CASRNGLAGVYEQYF. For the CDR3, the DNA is TGTGCCAGCAGAAATGGACTAGCGGGGGTCTACGAGCAGTACTTC.

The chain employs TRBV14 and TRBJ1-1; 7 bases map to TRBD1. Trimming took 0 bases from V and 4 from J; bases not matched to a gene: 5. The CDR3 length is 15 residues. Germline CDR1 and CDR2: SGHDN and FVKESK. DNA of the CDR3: TGTGCCAGCAGCCAAGATCTAGGGGGCGGCACTGAAGCTTTCTTT. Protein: CASSQDLGGGTEAFF.

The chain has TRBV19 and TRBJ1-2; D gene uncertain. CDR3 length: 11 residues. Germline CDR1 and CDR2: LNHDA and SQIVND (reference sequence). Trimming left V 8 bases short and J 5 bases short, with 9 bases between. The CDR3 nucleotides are TGTGCCAGTCACCGAGGTTATGGCTACACCTTC. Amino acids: CASHRGYGYTF.

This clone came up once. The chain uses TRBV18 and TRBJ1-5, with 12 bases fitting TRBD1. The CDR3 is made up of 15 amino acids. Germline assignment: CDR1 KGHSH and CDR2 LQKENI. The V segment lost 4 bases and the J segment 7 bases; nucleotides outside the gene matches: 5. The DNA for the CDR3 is TGTGCCAGCTCACTGGGACAGGGGGCAAGACAGCCCCAGCATTTT. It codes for CASSLGQGARQPQHF.

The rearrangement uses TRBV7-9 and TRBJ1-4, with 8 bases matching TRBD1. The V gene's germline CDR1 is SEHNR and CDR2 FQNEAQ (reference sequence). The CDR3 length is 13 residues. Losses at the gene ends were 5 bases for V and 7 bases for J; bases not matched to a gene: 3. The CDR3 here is CASSRTGIEKLFF. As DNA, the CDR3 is TGTGCCAGCAGCCGGACAGGGATTGAAAAACTGTTTTTT. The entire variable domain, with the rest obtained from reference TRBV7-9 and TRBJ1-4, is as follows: DTGVSQNPRHKITKRGQNVTFRCDPISEHNRLYWYRQTLGQGPEFLTYFQNEAQLEKSRLLSDRFSAERPKGSFSTLEIQRTEQGDSAMYLCASSRTGIEKLFFGSGTQLSVL.

The CDR3 DNA reads as TGCGCCAGCAGCTTAGGACTAACCTACGAGCAGTACTTC. It specifies CASSLGLTYEQYF. The chain uses TRBV5-1 and TRBJ2-7; D possibly corresponds to TRBD2 (6 bases). This CDR3 is 13 amino acids long. V lost 2 bases and J lost 2, with 8 bases in between. Germline CDR1 SGHRS, CDR2 YFSETQ.

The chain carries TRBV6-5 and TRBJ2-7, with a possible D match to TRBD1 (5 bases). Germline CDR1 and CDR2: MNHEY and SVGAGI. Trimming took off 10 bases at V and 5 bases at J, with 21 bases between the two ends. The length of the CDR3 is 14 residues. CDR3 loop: CATTKQVPTDEQYF. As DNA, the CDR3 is TGTGCCACTACGAAACAGGTCCCTACGGACGAGCAGTACTTC.